This T cell receptor (beta chain) appears in the sequencing data of a study of blood T cell repertoires in COVID-19. The germline V gene has CDR1 KGHSH and CDR2 LQKENI. Trimming took 6 bases from V and 2 from J, leaving 8 bases between them. CDR3 length equals 12 residues. Sequencing used immunoSEQ multiplex PCR; TCRdb keeps in-frame clones, though not all of them. The table records 200,000 to 250,000 clones, 90% to 95% of them present only once. This clonotype was sampled from a man aged 25 to 40 with acute or convalescent COVID-19. The sequencing input was peripheral blood. This chain joins TRBV18 and TRBJ2-7; maybe TRBD1 (6 bases). In DNA, the CDR3 is TGTGCCAGCTCGGGGGCGGCCTACGAGCAGTACTTC. It encodes CASSGAAYEQYF.